This is a list of T cell receptor beta chains from one sample in a study of T cell responses to AZD1222 COVID-19 vaccine. Some clones are missing from TCRdb's copy, which holds only in-frame ones; the method was immunoSEQ multiplex PCR. The repertoire consists of about 120,000 clones, with around 83% occurring once and the leading ten covering 3%. Source: peripheral blood, taken 28 days after the second AZD1222 dose. These receptors were obtained from an adult who received the AZD1222 COVID-19 vaccine. Each CDR3 is given with its conserved first and last residue. D genes are given only for firm matches. Clone size appears in some rows only: once, few, many, or a class for an expanded clone.

size: -; V: TRBV11-3; D: -; J: TRBJ2-2; DNA: TGTGCCAGCAGTTGGACAGCGAACACCGGGGAGCTGTTTTTT; CDR3: CASSWTANTGELFF
size: -; V: TRBV13; D: -; J: TRBJ2-7; DNA: TGTGCCAGCAGCTCCCTATTGGCTCCGACGTTCGAGCAGTACTTC; CDR3: CASSSLLAPTFEQYF
size: -; V: TRBV27; D: TRBD1; J: TRBJ1-6; DNA: TGTGCCAGCAGTGTGGGACAGATGAGCTCCTATAATTCACCCCTCCACTTT; CDR3: CASSVGQMSSYNSPLHF
size: -; V: TRBV5-4; D: -; J: TRBJ2-7; DNA: TGTGCCAGCCGTGACTCAACCTACGAGCAGTACTTC; CDR3: CASRDSTYEQYF
size: -; V: TRBV4-2; D: -; J: TRBJ1-3; DNA: TGTGCCAGCAGCCAAGAAGCAGGGTCTGGAAACACCATATATTTT; CDR3: CASSQEAGSGNTIYF
size: -; V: TRBV12-3/TRBV12-4; D: TRBD1; J: TRBJ1-1; DNA: TGTGCCAGCAGTCTGACAGGGCCTGAAGCTTTCTTT; CDR3: CASSLTGPEAFF
size: once; V: TRBV6-5; D: TRBD2; J: TRBJ2-3; DNA: TGTGCCAGCAGTTACACTAGCGGCCGCACAGATACGCAGTATTTT; CDR3: CASSYTSGRTDTQYF
size: -; V: TRBV18; D: -; J: TRBJ2-3; DNA: TGTGCCAGCTCACCACGGGCATCCACAGATACGCAGTATTTT; CDR3: CASSPRASTDTQYF
size: -; V: TRBV27; D: -; J: TRBJ2-1; DNA: TGTGCCAGCAGTTTATCTCGCTACAATGAGCAGTTCTTC; CDR3: CASSLSRYNEQFF
size: -; V: TRBV30; D: -; J: TRBJ1-3; DNA: TGTGCCTGGAGTCCGGCTGGAAACACCATATATTTT; CDR3: CAWSPAGNTIYF
size: -; V: TRBV10-3; D: TRBD2; J: TRBJ2-3; DNA: TGTGCCATCAGTGGACGACTGGCTAGCGGGGGCCCGTTAGATACGCAGTATTTT; CDR3: CAISGRLASGGPLDTQYF
size: -; V: TRBV3-1/TRBV3-2; D: -; J: TRBJ2-2; DNA: TGTGCCAGCAGCTTACAGACGGGGCCGAACACCGGGGAGCTGTTTTTT; CDR3: CASSLQTGPNTGELFF
size: -; V: TRBV29-1; D: -; J: TRBJ2-3; DNA: TGCAGCGTTAAGGGGGGGGTCTCCAGCACAGATACGCAGTATTTT; CDR3: CSVKGGVSSTDTQYF
size: -; V: TRBV29-1; D: -; J: TRBJ2-5; DNA: TGCAGCGTAGGTCCGGGAGAGACCCAGTACTTC; CDR3: CSVGPGETQYF
size: -; V: TRBV30; D: -; J: TRBJ2-2; DNA: TGTGCCTGGAATCCGCGGGCCCCCCGGGCCGGGGAGCTGTTTTTT; CDR3: CAWNPRAPRAGELFF
size: -; V: TRBV2; D: TRBD1; J: TRBJ2-1; DNA: TGTGCCAGCAGTGGAGGAACAGGGGCCTACAATGAGCAGTTCTTC; CDR3: CASSGGTGAYNEQFF
size: -; V: TRBV7-2; D: -; J: TRBJ2-7; DNA: TGTGCCAGCAGCTTATGGAGCTGGGGCGACATCTACGAGCAGTACTTC; CDR3: CASSLWSWGDIYEQYF
size: -; V: TRBV5-4; D: TRBD1; J: TRBJ2-3; DNA: TGTGCCAGCAGTCGTCGACAGGGTACAACAGATACGCAGTATTTT; CDR3: CASSRRQGTTDTQYF
size: once; V: TRBV29-1; D: TRBD1; J: TRBJ2-4; DNA: TGCAGCGGGGGACAGGGAAACATTCAGTACTTC; CDR3: CSGGQGNIQYF
size: -; V: TRBV6-2/TRBV6-3; D: TRBD2; J: TRBJ2-2; DNA: TGTGCCAGCAGCCGGCGGGGGGCTGAGACCGGGGAGCTGTTTTTT; CDR3: CASSRRGAETGELFF
size: -; V: TRBV5-1; D: -; J: TRBJ2-5; DNA: TGCGCCAGCAGCCCGGGACTCGTGGGGGGCCAAGAGACCCAGTACTTC; CDR3: CASSPGLVGGQETQYF
size: once; V: TRBV9; D: TRBD1; J: TRBJ1-4; DNA: TGTGCCAGCAGCGTTGGGACAGGGGTGGTTGAAAAACTGTTTTTT; CDR3: CASSVGTGVVEKLFF
size: -; V: TRBV2; D: -; J: TRBJ1-5; DNA: TGTGCCAGCAGGGGCCAGGGCAAGGGAAGCAATCAGCCCCAGCATTTT; CDR3: CASRGQGKGSNQPQHF